Sequencing of this T cell receptor beta chain was carried out in a study of cytomegalovirus exposure and HLA in healthy donors. Study results and caveats: Confirmation was obtained in vitro that a few CMV-associated chains are specific for CMV antigens.

The germline V gene has CDR1 WSHSY and CDR2 SAAADI. Trimming took 8 bases from V and 0 from J, leaving 9 bases between them. The CDR3 extends over 13 amino acids. Points on this clone: Its antigen is unknown.

Profiled with immunoSEQ multiplex PCR; TCRdb holds only in-frame clones, not every one. The sample includes 250,000 to 400,000 clones, 70% to 90% of them seen just once. The TCR was taken from a man aged 25-45 years in good health and CMV-seronegative. The genes are TRBV10-2 and TRBJ2-3; perhaps TRBD2 as D (5 bases). What was sequenced was PBMCs. The CDR3 here is CASARGSTDTQYF. In nucleotides, the CDR3 is TGCGCCAGCGCACGGGGAAGCACAGATACGCAGTATTTT.